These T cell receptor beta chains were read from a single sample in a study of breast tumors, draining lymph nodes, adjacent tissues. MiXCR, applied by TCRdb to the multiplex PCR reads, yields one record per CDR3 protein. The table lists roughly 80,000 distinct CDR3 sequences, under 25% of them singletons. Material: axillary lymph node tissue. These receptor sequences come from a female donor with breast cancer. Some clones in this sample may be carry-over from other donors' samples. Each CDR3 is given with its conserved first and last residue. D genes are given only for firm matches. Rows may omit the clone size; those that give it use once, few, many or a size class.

TGTGCCAGCAGCGAGGTTGGGAACACCGGGGAGCTGTTTTTT	CASSEVGNTGELFF	TRBV6-1	TRBJ2-2	-	-
TGCAGTGCTAGTGGACGCCCTATGTACAATGAGCGGTTCTTC	CSASGRPMYNERFF	TRBV20-1	TRBJ2-1	-	many
TGTGCCAGCAGCCCACAGAGCGGGAGGACAAGCGAACAGTACTTC	CASSPQSGRTSEQYF	TRBV7-8	TRBJ2-7	TRBD2	-
TGCAGTGCTAGAGATCCCGGACCGATAGCTAACTATGGCTACACCTTC	CSARDPGPIANYGYTF	TRBV20-1	TRBJ1-2	-	many
TGTGCCAGCAGCATGGACCTCTCTGGGGCCAACGTCCTGACTTTC	CASSMDLSGANVLTF	TRBV11-2	TRBJ2-6	-	many
TGCAGTGCTCAGGTACTGAGGGACCGAGAGGCCCAGTACTTC	CSAQVLRDREAQYF	TRBV20-1	TRBJ2-5	-	-
TGTGCCAGCAGCGCTACTAACTATGGCTACACCTTC	CASSATNYGYTF	TRBV6-1	TRBJ1-2	-	many
TGTGCCATCAGTGGATCGTCTAGCGGTGGCACCGGGGAGCTGTTTTTT	CAISGSSSGGTGELFF	TRBV10-3	TRBJ2-2	TRBD2	many
TGTGCCAGCAGCCCTAGGCTAGCGGGACTTAGTGAGCAGTACTTC	CASSPRLAGLSEQYF	TRBV3-1	TRBJ2-7	TRBD2	many
TGTGCCAGCAGCCTCCTAGGGGGCCACGGGGAGCTGTTTTTT	CASSLLGGHGELFF	TRBV3-1	TRBJ2-2	TRBD1	many
TGTGCCAGCTCACCACCCGGGAAGAATGGCTACACCTTC	CASSPPGKNGYTF	TRBV18	TRBJ1-2	-	-
TGTGCCAGCAGCTTGGAAGGCGGCGTGGCTGGAAACACCATATATTTT	CASSLEGGVAGNTIYF	TRBV5-5	TRBJ1-3	-	many
TGTGCCAGCAGCCAAGGAGTTGGACTAGCAACCGGGGAGCTGTTTTTT	CASSQGVGLATGELFF	TRBV3-1	TRBJ2-2	TRBD2	few
TGCAGTGCTAGCCTTGGGCCGGGGAATCAGCCCCAGCATTTT	CSASLGPGNQPQHF	TRBV20-1	TRBJ1-5	-	many
TGTGCCAGCAGCTTAATAACGGTGAGGGCGGGACCCCACTCCTACAATGAGCAGTTCTTC	CASSLITVRAGPHSYNEQFF	TRBV11-2	TRBJ2-1	-	few
TGTGCCAGCACCAAGGGGGGTCGCCAGCCCCAGCATTTT	CASTKGGRQPQHF	TRBV7-9	TRBJ1-5	-	many
TGTGCCAGCAGCTTAGTACCCGGACCCTACAATGAGCAGTTCTTC	CASSLVPGPYNEQFF	TRBV7-8	TRBJ2-1	-	many